What follows are 5 T cell receptor beta chains derived from one specimen sequenced in a study of CD8 T cells in ankylosing spondylitis. From the 5' RACE reads, TCRdb called clonotypes with MiXCR, one entry per CDR3 protein. The table records some 270,000 distinct CDR3 sequences, 32% of them present only once. The source material was blood, either unsorted or a sorted T cell fraction (not recorded which). These TCRs come from a male donor with ankylosing spondylitis or in good health (not recorded which).

This clonotype came up a few times. This rearrangement joins TRBV29-1 to TRBJ2-1; D not certain. The CDR3 covers 13 residues. The germline V and J ends were trimmed by 7 bases and 3 bases, with 13 bases remaining between them. Per germline, CDR1 SQVTM and CDR2 ANQGSEA. The CDR3 DNA follows: TGCAGCGCCTCACTACAGAACTACAATGAGCAGTTCTTC. Protein sequence: CSASLQNYNEQFF.

The chain combines TRBV7-9 with TRBJ1-2, with D hard to call. Germline CDR1 is SEHNR and CDR2 is FQNEAQ (reference sequence). The length of the CDR3 is 14 residues. The ends were cut back, 1 base at V and 6 bases at J, with 12 bases in the middle. The CDR3 protein is CASSLGAGLDGYTF. The CDR3 nucleotides are TGTGCCAGCAGCTTAGGTGCGGGCTTGGATGGCTACACCTTC.

V usage is TRBV7-3 and J usage is TRBJ2-2; 7 nucleotides align to TRBD1. J was trimmed by 5 bases and V by 5 bases; bases with no gene match: 17. Germline values: CDR1 SGHTA, CDR2 FQGTGA. The CDR3 has 18 amino acids. The CDR3: CASSTIRTGHFRTGELFF. CDR3 in DNA: TGTGCCAGCAGCACCATCCGGACAGGCCACTTTCGGACCGGGGAGCTGTTTTTT.

In this sample, this clonotype turned up many times. J is TRBJ2-3 and V is TRBV6-1, with D possibly being TRBD2 (6 bases). The CDR3 runs to 14 residues. CDR1 is MNHNS and CDR2 is SASEGT in the germline V gene. Trimming cost V 6 bases and J 5 bases, with 15 bases left between them. Here the CDR3 reads CASRRGVGGDTQYF. The CDR3 region has the DNA TGTGCCAGCAGGCGGGGCGTAGGAGGAGATACGCAGTATTTT.

The chain combines TRBV20-1 with TRBJ2-7; 12 positions agree with TRBD1. Unmatched junction bases numbered 3, after V lost 5 bases and J lost 4 bases. The CDR3 is 13 residues long. Germline V gives CDR1 DFQATT, CDR2 SNEGSKA (reference sequence). DNA for the CDR3: TGCAGTGCTTCGGGACAGGGGGCGTACGAGCAGTACTTC. Translation: CSASGQGAYEQYF.